A selection of T cell receptor beta chains follows, all from one sample in a study of regulatory T cells in long-lasting Graves disease. One entry per CDR3 protein results from TCRdb running MiXCR on the multiplex PCR reads. The table includes hundreds of thousands of distinct CDR3 sequences, 16% detected once. These records were also assigned to another study, of T cells in Graves' hyperthyroidism and ophthalmopathy.

This specimen consisted of peripheral blood mononuclear cells (PBMCs), obtained at new diagnosis, from a patient treated with antithyroid drugs. These TCRs come from a man aged 40-49 years with Graves disease. The conserved cysteine and the conserved F or W are not part of the CDR3 here.

cdr3_aa: AWSGDQPYEQY; j_call: TRBJ2-7; v_call: TRBV30
cdr3_aa: ASSLLGRYEQY; j_call: TRBJ2-7; v_call: TRBV28
cdr3_aa: ASSPQGSNEQF; j_call: TRBJ2-1; v_call: TRBV7-9
cdr3_aa: ASSQDRQLYSNQPQH; j_call: TRBJ1-5; v_call: TRBV4-3
cdr3_aa: ASSVAGTAGELF; j_call: TRBJ2-2; v_call: TRBV9
cdr3_aa: ASRAGTHSGNTIY; j_call: TRBJ1-3; v_call: TRBV12-3/TRBV12-4
cdr3_aa: ASSLDLAGGPRHTQY; j_call: TRBJ2-3; v_call: TRBV5-1
cdr3_aa: ASSVVGGNLNTEAF; j_call: TRBJ1-1; v_call: TRBV9
cdr3_aa: ASRSRGIPSGANVLT; j_call: TRBJ2-6; v_call: TRBV12-3/TRBV12-4
cdr3_aa: ASSYSLVLPSYEQY; j_call: TRBJ2-7; v_call: TRBV6-2/TRBV6-3
cdr3_aa: ASSPSRAVSYEQY; j_call: TRBJ2-7; v_call: TRBV7-2
cdr3_aa: ASSQGGQGGNTIY; j_call: TRBJ1-3; v_call: TRBV3-1
cdr3_aa: ASREDRALFPLH; j_call: TRBJ1-6; v_call: TRBV2
cdr3_aa: ASSLDQGAGEQF; j_call: TRBJ2-1; v_call: TRBV11-2
cdr3_aa: SAIPGTSGGAGETQY; j_call: NA; v_call: TRBV20-1
cdr3_aa: ASKRGAIDEQF; j_call: TRBJ2-1; v_call: TRBV2
cdr3_aa: ASSDGGGRKGPGELF; j_call: TRBJ2-2; v_call: TRBV25-1
cdr3_aa: ASSLSGGAVSYEQY; j_call: TRBJ2-7; v_call: TRBV5-1
cdr3_aa: ASSLGGTAGTDTQY; j_call: TRBJ2-3; v_call: TRBV5-1
cdr3_aa: ASRWGGVNTEAF; j_call: TRBJ1-1; v_call: TRBV12-3/TRBV12-4
cdr3_aa: ASRGGTPSEQY; j_call: TRBJ2-7; v_call: TRBV2
cdr3_aa: ASSLTLTSNQPQH; j_call: TRBJ1-5; v_call: TRBV28